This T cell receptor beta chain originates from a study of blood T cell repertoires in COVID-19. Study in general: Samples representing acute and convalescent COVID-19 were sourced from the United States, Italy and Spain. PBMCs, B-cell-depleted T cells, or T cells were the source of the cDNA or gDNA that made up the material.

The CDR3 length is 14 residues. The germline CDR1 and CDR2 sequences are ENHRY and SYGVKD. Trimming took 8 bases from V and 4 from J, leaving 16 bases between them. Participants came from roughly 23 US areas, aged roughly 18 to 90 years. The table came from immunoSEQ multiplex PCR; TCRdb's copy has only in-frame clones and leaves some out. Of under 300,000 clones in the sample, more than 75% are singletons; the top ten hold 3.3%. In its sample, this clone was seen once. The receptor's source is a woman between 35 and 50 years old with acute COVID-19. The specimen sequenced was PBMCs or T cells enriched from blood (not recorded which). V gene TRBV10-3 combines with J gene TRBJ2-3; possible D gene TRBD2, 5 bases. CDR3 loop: CAILAPKPPDTQYF. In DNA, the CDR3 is TGTGCCATCTTAGCGCCCAAGCCACCAGATACGCAGTATTTT.